These 27 T cell receptor beta chains were sequenced from one sample in a study of blood T cells in healthy people across ages. A J-beta primer mix and a sample-barcoded 5' primer were used in a second PCR of about 7 to 12 cycles. Via MiXCR, TCRdb re-called the 5' RACE reads, giving one row per CDR3 protein. Of around 1,000,000 distinct CDR3 sequences in the sample, around two fifths are singletons; the top ten hold around 13%. The sample comprised blood. The source is a man between 18 and 35 years old in good health.

This clonotype was counted only a few times. This chain uses TRBV27 with TRBJ1-5; no reliable D call. CDR3 length: 14 amino acids. V was pared by 10 bases and J by 5 bases, with 18 bases between. Germline loops: CDR1 MNHEY, CDR2 SMNVEV (reference sequence). The CDR3 coding sequence is TGTGCCAACAGACCTACACGGGGTCATCAGCCCCAGCATTTT. Translation gives CANRPTRGHQPQHF.

Points on this clonotype: This could be a read error, since a much larger clone is one nucleotide away. The V and J genes are TRBV24-1 and TRBJ2-7; D might be TRBD1 or TRBD2, each matching 5 bases. CDR1 and CDR2 (germline): KGHDR, SFDVKD. There are 14 residues in the CDR3. V was trimmed by 0 bases and J by 7 bases, leaving 12 bases between them. The CDR3 coding sequence is TGTGCCACCAGTGATTTGGGCAGGGACCCTGAGCAGTACTTC. Protein sequence: CATSDLGRDPEQYF.

This clonotype has just a few counts. The chain combines TRBV12-3 or TRBV12-4 with TRBJ2-3; 7 nucleotides line up with TRBD2. Trimming took 6 bases from V and 1 from J; bases not matched to a gene: 7. This CDR3 region has 15 residues. CDR3 DNA sequence: TGTGCCAGCAGACGGACTAGAGCGGGCACAGATACGCAGTATTTT. This gives the protein CASRRTRAGTDTQYF.

The sample holds a few counts of this clonotype. This chain uses TRBV5-5 with TRBJ1-1, with TRBD1 identical over 11 bases. CDR1 is SGHKS, CDR2 YYEKEE, per germline (reference sequence). The CDR3 has 13 amino acids. After removal of 9 bases from V and 0 bases from J, the junction contained 1 base not matched to a gene. CDR3: CATDRGLNTEAFF. As DNA, the CDR3 is TGTGCCACGGACAGGGGGCTGAACACTGAAGCTTTCTTT.

This clonotype was detected a few times. The CDR3 DNA reads as TGTGCCAGCAGTTCCACCGACAACTCTCGCACAGATACGCAGTATTTT. Protein sequence: CASSSTDNSRTDTQYF. This chain joins TRBV12-3 or TRBV12-4 and TRBJ2-3; D is ambiguous. The ends were cut back, 4 bases at V and 1 base at J, with 15 bases in the middle. The CDR3 has 16 residues.

The chain joins TRBV6-6 to TRBJ1-5; D is unclear. The CDR3 contains 13 residues. Germline V gene sequence: CDR1 MNHNY, CDR2 SVGAGI (reference sequence). V was shortened by 6 bases and J by 4 bases, with 10 bases between the two germline ends. The CDR3 loop is CASSPGINQPQHF. The CDR3 region has the DNA TGTGCCAGCAGCCCCGGGATAAATCAGCCCCAGCATTTT.

This clonotype was seen a few times. The gene calls are TRBV20-1 and TRBJ1-6; 7 nucleotides line up with TRBD1. CDR1 is DFQATT, CDR2 SNEGSKA, per germline (reference sequence). The CDR3 is 15 amino acids. J lost 8 bases, V lost 2 bases, and 9 bases had no gene match. The CDR3 protein is CSARYTTGVDSPLHF. DNA for the CDR3: TGCAGTGCTAGATATACAACAGGGGTTGATTCACCCCTCCACTTT.

The chain employs TRBV12-3 or TRBV12-4 and TRBJ2-5, with D tentatively TRBD1 (6 bases). Deletions cut 5 bases from V and 7 bases from J, with 14 bases between. This CDR3 has 13 amino acids. Here the CDR3 DNA reads TGTGCCAGCAGTAAACAGGGTGGGGTGACCCAGTACTTC. It yields the protein CASSKQGGVTQYF.

This clonotype showed up just a few times. The chain has TRBV9 and TRBJ2-3, with D possibly TRBD2 on 5 matching bases. In germline, CDR1 is SGDLS, CDR2 YYNGEE. The CDR3 runs to 16 residues. The V and J ends lost 0 bases and 1 base respectively, with 12 bases between them. The CDR3 DNA sequence: TGTGCCAGCAGCGTAGGAGCAGTGAGGGGCACAGATACGCAGTATTTT. It is translated as CASSVGAVRGTDTQYF. Full variable domain (rest looked up from reference TRBV9 and TRBJ2-3): DSGVTQTPKHLITATGQRVTLRCSPRSGDLSVYWYQQSLDQGLQFLIQYYNGEERAKGNILERFSAQQFPDLHSELNLSSLELGDSALYFCASSVGAVRGTDTQYFGPGTRLTVL.

The gene calls are TRBV6-1 and TRBJ2-5; tentative D call: TRBD2 (5 bases). The CDR3 has 16 residues. The ends were cut back, 4 bases at V and 1 base at J, with 16 bases in the middle. In germline, CDR1 is MNHNS, CDR2 SASEGT. The CDR3 nucleotides read TGTGCCAGCAGTGGGGTGGAGGTATACGGCCAAGAGACCCAGTACTTC. Residues: CASSGVEVYGQETQYF.

The J gene is TRBJ2-5, the V gene TRBV7-2; 7 bases line up with TRBD1. The tail of the sequence fits TRBJ2-7 better, so the J call may be wrong. Germline V CDR1 and CDR2: SGHTA, FQGNSA. The CDR3 has 16 residues. The DNA for the CDR3 is TGTGCCAGCAGCTTACCTGGACAGGCGACTACCCACGAGCAGTACTTC. This encodes CASSLPGQATTHEQYF.

V gene TRBV25-1 combines with J gene TRBJ2-3, with a tentative D call TRBD2 (6 bases). V lost 1 base, J lost 2 bases, and 13 bases lay in between. Germline CDR1 and CDR2: MGHDK and SYGVNS. The CDR3 is 16 amino acids. The CDR3 loop is CASSEFVGGNTDTQYF. CDR3 DNA: TGTGCCAGCAGTGAATTTGTGGGGGGAAACACAGATACGCAGTATTTT.

This chain joins TRBV9 and TRBJ1-3; D not resolved. V was cut by 0 bases and J by 0 bases, with 4 bases left in between. CDR3 length: 14 amino acids. Germline CDR1 is SGDLS and CDR2 is YYNGEE. CDR3 in DNA: TGTGCCAGCAGCGTAGAGGGCTCTGGAAACACCATATATTTT. It translates to CASSVEGSGNTIYF. The variable domain in full, with the rest retrieved from reference TRBV9 and TRBJ1-3, is DSGVTQTPKHLITATGQRVTLRCSPRSGDLSVYWYQQSLDQGLQFLIQYYNGEERAKGNILERFSAQQFPDLHSELNLSSLELGDSALYFCASSVEGSGNTIYFGEGSWLTVV.

This clonotype was recorded many times. The rearrangement links TRBV3-1 to TRBJ2-4; 8 bases agree with TRBD2. CDR1 and CDR2 from the germline V gene are LGHDT and YNNKEL (reference sequence). The CDR3 loop spans 19 amino acids. Trimming removed 1 base from V and 0 bases from J; junction bases left unmatched: 11. CDR3 sequence reads: CASSQGSREGVLAKNIQYF. Written as DNA, the CDR3 is TGTGCCAGCAGCCAAGGCTCCCGGGAGGGAGTATTAGCCAAAAACATTCAGTACTTC.

CDR3 nucleotides: TGTGCCAGCAGCTTAATCTGGCGGGGGGGCTTGAATGAGCAGTACTTC. It codes for CASSLIWRGGLNEQYF. The chain employs TRBV7-2 and TRBJ2-1, with 9 bases matching TRBD2. Matching the DNA end better, TRBJ2-7 makes the J call doubtful. CDR3 length: 16 residues. From germline, CDR1 is SGHTA and CDR2 FQGNSA.

The chain carries TRBV6-2 or TRBV6-3 and TRBJ2-5, with D unresolved. Looked up from germline, CDR1 is MNHEY and CDR2 is SVGEGT. V lost 4 bases, J lost 11 bases, and 14 bases lay in between. CDR3 size: 12 residues. The CDR3 loop reads CASSSEILEQYF. CDR3 DNA sequence: TGTGCCAGCAGTTCCGAGATTTTGGAGCAGTACTTC.

This chain connects TRBV4-1 to TRBJ1-1, with D uncertain. Germline CDR1 reads MGHRA; CDR2 reads YSYEKL. CDR3 length: 16 residues. V was shortened by 0 bases and J by 6 bases, with 17 bases between the two germline ends. The CDR3: CASSQEAGGSSPEAFF. The CDR3 DNA sequence: TGCGCCAGCAGCCAAGAGGCTGGTGGTTCCTCCCCTGAAGCTTTCTTT.

This sequence joins TRBV27 and TRBJ2-5; D is tentatively TRBD1 or TRBD2 (5 bases each). V lost 5 bases, J lost 3 bases, and 13 bases lay in between. This CDR3 has 14 amino acids. Germline assignment: CDR1 MNHEY and CDR2 SMNVEV (reference sequence). CDR3 residues: CASSPGPMEETQYF. The CDR3 DNA reads TGTGCCAGCAGTCCGGGACCGATGGAAGAGACCCAGTACTTC.

This clonotype was seen more than once but under ten times. This chain uses TRBV29-1 with TRBJ1-2; 8 bases line up with TRBD1. V was pared by 0 bases and J by 4 bases, with 7 bases of the junction left unmatched. Germline V gives CDR1 SQVTM, CDR2 ANQGSEA. This CDR3 has 15 amino acids. CDR3 in DNA: TGCAGCGTTGAAGATCGGCCGCAGGGGGCCTATGGCTACACCTTC. It specifies CSVEDRPQGAYGYTF.

This clonotype was observed many times. The V call is TRBV4-3, the J call TRBJ1-2; D unclear. Per germline, CDR1 LGHNA and CDR2 YSLEER. The CDR3 is 15 amino acids. The V end lost 3 bases, the J end lost 1 base, and 12 bases lay between the germline ends. CDR3 protein: CASSQEPTGNYGYTF. The CDR3 DNA reads TGCGCCAGCAGCCAGGAGCCGACGGGTAACTATGGCTACACCTTC.

The chain carries TRBV12-3 or TRBV12-4 and TRBJ1-2; 8 nucleotides align to TRBD1. The trim removed 3 bases at V and 8 bases at J, leaving 5 bases unmatched. The CDR3 spans 13 residues. The CDR3 coding sequence is TGTGCCAGCAGTTTCCAGGGGGCGCAAGGCTACACCTTC. This sequence encodes CASSFQGAQGYTF.

A word on this clonotype: A much larger clone lies one base from this, so it may be a read error. The chain employs TRBV29-1 and TRBJ1-2; D is unclear. V lost 6 bases, J lost 4 bases, and 15 bases lay in between. The CDR3 has 13 amino acids. Germline CDR1 is SQVTM and CDR2 is ANQGSEA. This CDR3 is CSVAFVSPYGYTF. Here the CDR3 DNA reads TGCAGCGTCGCCTTTGTGTCCCCCTATGGCTACACCTTC.

Comment on this clonotype: Just one base apart from a much larger clone, this may be a read error. The chain joins TRBV27 to TRBJ2-5; TRBD2 aligns across 11 bases. Unmatched junction bases numbered 13, after V lost 5 bases and J lost 11 bases. The CDR3 runs 15 residues. Germline CDR1 and CDR2: MNHEY and SMNVEV (reference sequence). Written as DNA, the CDR3 is TGTGCCAGCAGTCAACGGACTAGCGGGTACAATGAGCAGTACTTC. Translated: CASSQRTSGYNEQYF.

This clonotype has more than one count but fewer than ten. V usage is TRBV7-2 and J usage is TRBJ1-6; 8 bases match TRBD1. CDR3 length: 14 residues. Trimming removed 4 bases from V and 6 bases from J; junction bases left unmatched: 2. Germline V gives CDR1 SGHTA, CDR2 FQGNSA. As DNA, the CDR3 is TGTGCCAGCAGCTCCGACAGGGGTAATTCACCCCTCCACTTT. Amino acids: CASSSDRGNSPLHF.

The gene calls are TRBV6-5 and TRBJ2-1; 10 bases line up with TRBD2. V gave up 0 bases and J gave up 7 bases; unmatched junction bases: 12. This CDR3 is 18 amino acids long. Per germline, CDR1 MNHEY and CDR2 SVGAGI. CDR3 protein: CASSYSWVAGGYSNEQFF. CDR3 in DNA: TGTGCCAGCAGTTACTCGTGGGTAGCGGGGGGTTACAGTAATGAGCAGTTCTTC.

The chain links TRBV13 to TRBJ2-7, with 7 bases that match TRBD1. V lost 5 bases and J lost 3; bases outside the gene matches: 7. The CDR3 is 14 residues long. Germline V gene data show CDR1 as PRHDT and CDR2 as FYEKMQ (reference sequence). The CDR3 sequence is CASSPRTGLYEQYF. CDR3 DNA: TGTGCCAGCAGCCCGAGGACAGGTCTCTACGAGCAGTACTTC. Full variable domain (remainder filled in from reference TRBV13 and TRBJ2-7): AAGVIQSPRHLIKEKRETATLKCYPIPRHDTVYWYQQGPGQDPQFLISFYEKMQSDKGSIPDRFSAQQFSDYHSELNMSSLELGDSALYFCASSPRTGLYEQYFGPGTRLTVT.

This clonotype was counted a few times. V usage is TRBV12-3 or TRBV12-4 and J usage is TRBJ2-7; no clear D. The CDR3 is made up of 13 amino acids. Trimming took 1 base from V and 2 from J, leaving 6 bases between them. The CDR3 DNA follows: TGTGCCAGCAGTTTAGGGAAACCCTACGAGCAGTACTTC. Amino acid sequence: CASSLGKPYEQYF.